These 19 T cell receptor beta chains were sequenced from one sample in a study of shared clonotypes between healthy human individuals. Generated by immunoSEQ multiplex PCR, the TCRdb table keeps only in-frame clones and is missing some. The sample records 550,000 to 700,000 clones, 73% being singletons. Sequencing input: memory CD4+ T cells sorted from blood. Subset: CD45RA-negative fraction. These TCRs come from a woman aged 25 to 45 in good health.

The chain has TRBV7-9 and TRBJ2-2, with D unclear. Trimming cost V 3 bases and J 7 bases, with 12 bases left between them. The CDR3 is made up of 14 amino acids. Germline V lookup: CDR1 SEHNR, CDR2 FQNEAQ (reference sequence). CDR3 DNA sequence: TGTGCCAGCAGCTTTGAAGACCGGAGCGGGGAGCTGTTTTTT. It yields the protein CASSFEDRSGELFF.

The chain recombines TRBV29-1 with TRBJ2-1, with a tentative D call TRBD1 (6 bases). Trimming left V 8 bases short and J 6 bases short, with 20 bases between. This CDR3 is built from 14 residues. The germline gives CDR1 SQVTM, CDR2 ANQGSEA. CDR3 nucleotides: TGCAGCTCGCAATTTGGGGGCAGCCCCAATGAGCAGTTCTTC. It yields the protein CSSQFGGSPNEQFF.

This clone was seen only a few times. The V gene is TRBV7-3, the J gene TRBJ2-1, with D uncertain. Germline V lookup: CDR1 SGHTA, CDR2 FQGTGA. The CDR3 loop spans 12 amino acids. With 2 bases removed from V and 10 bases from J, the gap between germline ends came to 9 bases. Written as DNA, the CDR3 is TGTGCCAGCAGCTTAGACCTAAGGGAGCAGTTCTTC. This sequence encodes CASSLDLREQFF.

The genes are TRBV28 and TRBJ2-2; unclear D gene. The CDR3 has 14 amino acids. CDR1 is MDHEN and CDR2 is SYDVKM in the germline V gene. With 6 bases removed from V and 4 bases from J, the gap between germline ends came to 12 bases. The CDR3, as DNA: TGTGCCAGCAGATACACGACTCCCACCGGGGAGCTGTTTTTT. Translating gives CASRYTTPTGELFF.

V is TRBV25-1 and J is TRBJ2-2; 8 nucleotides agree with TRBD2. The CDR3 has 14 amino acids. The germline V gene has CDR1 MGHDK and CDR2 SYGVNS. Losses at the gene ends were 3 bases for V and 7 bases for J; bases not matched to a gene: 4. The chain's CDR3 is CASSDPRGGGELFF. In DNA, the CDR3 is TGTGCCAGCAGTGACCCTCGGGGGGGCGGGGAGCTGTTTTTT. The whole variable domain, remainder taken from reference TRBV25-1 and TRBJ2-2, is EADIYQTPRYLVIGTGKKITLECSQTMGHDKMYWYQQDPGMELHLIHYSYGVNSTEKGDLSSESTVSRIRTEHFPLTLESARPSHTSQYLCASSDPRGGGELFFGEGSRLTVL.

Written as DNA, the CDR3 is TGTGCCAGCAGTGATTCGTCAGGTTCCGGGAAAGAGACCCAGTACTTC. This translates into CASSDSSGSGKETQYF. The chain couples TRBV6-1 to TRBJ2-5; D is possibly TRBD2 (5 bases). The V gene's germline CDR1 is MNHNS and CDR2 SASEGT. The CDR3 has 16 amino acids. The V end was cut by 3 bases, the J end by 3 bases, with 17 bases between.

CDR3 in amino acids: CASSLRAATVGYTF. In DNA, the CDR3 is TGTGCCAGCAGCTTACGGGCAGCCACAGTTGGCTACACCTTC. V and J are TRBV11-2 and TRBJ1-2; D remains unclear. There are 14 residues in the CDR3. Trimming shortened V by 2 bases and J by 7 bases, and 14 bases separated the two germline ends. Germline CDR1 and CDR2: SGHAT and FQNNGV.

V usage is TRBV15 and J usage is TRBJ2-7; D might be TRBD1 (5 bases). This CDR3 has 16 amino acids. The germline V gene encodes CDR1 LNHNV and CDR2 YYDKDF (reference sequence). Trimming took 0 bases from V and 0 from J, leaving 12 bases between them. The CDR3 DNA reads TGTGCCACCAGCAGAGATCATGGGCAGGGCTCCTACGAGCAGTACTTC. Protein sequence: CATSRDHGQGSYEQYF. Full variable domain (rest looked up from reference TRBV15 and TRBJ2-7): DAMVIQNPRYQVTQFGKPVTLSCSQTLNHNVMYWYQQKSSQAPKLLFHYYDKDFNNEADTPDNFQSRRPNTSFCFLDIRSPGLGDTAMYLCATSRDHGQGSYEQYFGPGTRLTVT.

This clone appeared a few times. This rearrangement joins TRBV7-6 to TRBJ2-7, with 9 bases aligning to TRBD1. The CDR3 runs to 13 residues. The germline V gene encodes CDR1 SGHVS and CDR2 FNYEAQ. With V trimmed by 5 bases and J by 4 bases, 3 bases remained unmatched. CDR3 DNA sequence: TGTGCCAGCAGCACTGGACAGGGGTACGAGCAGTACTTC. This translates into CASSTGQGYEQYF.

As DNA, the CDR3 is TGTGCCAGCAGTTCACAGGGTTACGAGCAGTACTTC. Translated: CASSSQGYEQYF. The rearrangement joins TRBV6-1 to TRBJ2-7, with D possibly TRBD1 on 6 matching bases. V was clipped by 5 bases and J by 4 bases, with 9 bases between them. The CDR3 loop spans 12 amino acids. CDR1 and CDR2 from the germline V gene are MNHNS and SASEGT.

This rearrangement joins TRBV5-1 to TRBJ1-2; 8 nucleotides align to TRBD1. The CDR3 sequence is 15 residues long. The ends lost 0 bases at V and 8 bases at J; junction bases unmatched: 9. Germline CDR1 reads SGHRS; CDR2 reads YFSETQ. The CDR3 is CASSLVVDREGGYTF. The CDR3 nucleotides are TGCGCCAGCAGCTTGGTTGTGGACAGGGAGGGAGGCTACACCTTC.

J is TRBJ2-1 and V is TRBV11-3; D not resolved. The CDR3 is 13 amino acids. V dropped 1 base and J dropped 5 bases, with 6 bases sitting between them. Germline CDR1 SGHNT, CDR2 YENEEA. CDR3 bases: TGTGCCAGCAGCTTAGGTCGTAACAATGAGCAGTTCTTC. It yields the protein CASSLGRNNEQFF.

This clone was detected once. The V gene is TRBV2, the J gene TRBJ1-2; D is uncertain. V was cut by 3 bases and J by 4 bases, with 15 bases left in between. The CDR3 sequence is 15 residues long. Germline values: CDR1 SNHLY, CDR2 FYNNEI. CDR3 residues: CASSDQGLKSYGYTF. The CDR3 DNA sequence: TGTGCCAGCAGTGACCAAGGACTTAAGAGCTATGGCTACACCTTC.

The chain joins TRBV6-6 to TRBJ1-4; no definite D call. CDR3 length: 14 amino acids. V lost 0 bases and J lost 5, with 7 bases in between. The germline gives CDR1 MNHNY, CDR2 SVGAGI (reference sequence). CDR3 protein: CASSYSVGNEKLFF. The DNA for the CDR3 is TGTGCCAGCAGTTACTCCGTAGGAAATGAAAAACTGTTTTTT.

The genes are TRBV27 and TRBJ2-1; 9 bases map to TRBD2. Trimming cost V 5 bases and J 2 bases; bases outside gene matches: 7. This CDR3 has 16 amino acids. The germline V gene has CDR1 MNHEY and CDR2 SMNVEV (reference sequence). The CDR3 loop is CASSETAGGPYNEQFF. The CDR3 coding sequence is TGTGCCAGCAGTGAGACAGCGGGAGGCCCCTACAATGAGCAGTTCTTC.

The rearrangement uses TRBV10-3 and TRBJ2-7; TRBD2 matches at 8 bases. The CDR3 totals 16 residues. The V and J ends lost 4 bases and 6 bases, in that order; junction bases with no gene match: 14. CDR1 and CDR2 (germline): ENHRY, SYGVKD. The CDR3 is CAISGGGFSGMGEQYF. The CDR3 nucleotides are TGTGCCATCAGTGGAGGGGGTTTTAGCGGGATGGGCGAGCAGTACTTC.

This clone was seen only a few times. This chain joins TRBV27 and TRBJ1-1; a possible D gene is TRBD1 (5 bases). The CDR3 totals 15 residues. The germline V and J ends were trimmed by 0 bases and 7 bases, with 15 bases remaining between them. Germline V gene lookup returns CDR1 MNHEY and CDR2 SMNVEV (reference sequence). CDR3 in DNA: TGTGCCAGCAGTTTATCGCCTCAGGGTTTCGGTGAAGCTTTCTTT. Translating gives CASSLSPQGFGEAFF.

CDR3 amino acids: CASSHSGRRTGELFF. The DNA for the CDR3 is TGTGCCAGCAGCCATAGCGGGAGGCGCACCGGGGAGCTGTTTTTT. V and J are TRBV5-4 and TRBJ2-2; 10 nucleotides match TRBD2. Trimming took 4 bases from V and 4 from J; bases not matched to a gene: 4. The CDR3 is made up of 15 amino acids. Germline assignment: CDR1 SGHNT and CDR2 YYREEE (reference sequence).

The CDR3, as DNA: TGTGCCAGCGACTCTGTAGCAGGGTATAGCAAAGCTCAGCCCCAGCATTTT. Its translation: CASDSVAGYSKAQPQHF. The chain joins TRBV28 to TRBJ1-5, with D possibly TRBD1 on 5 matching bases. The CDR3 extends over 17 amino acids. CDR1 MDHEN and CDR2 SYDVKM come from the germline V gene. V was pared by 8 bases and J by 6 bases, with 26 bases between.